These 8 T cell receptor beta chains were sequenced from one sample in a study of blood T cell repertoires in COVID-19. Generated by immunoSEQ multiplex PCR, the TCRdb table keeps only in-frame clones and is missing some. The data show about half a million clones, with 70% to 90% seen just once and under 4% held by the top ten. Sequencing was performed on peripheral blood. The receptors derive from a human donor in a cohort sampled during active COVID-19.

The V and J genes are TRBV30 and TRBJ1-3; D is possibly TRBD1 (6 bases). The CDR3 extends over 15 amino acids. In germline, CDR1 is GTSNPN, CDR2 SVGIG (reference sequence). Trimming cost V 3 bases and J 2 bases, with 14 bases left between them. The DNA of the CDR3 is TGTGCCTGGAGGCCCGCAGGGGCAGCTGGAAACACCATATATTTT. It encodes CAWRPAGAAGNTIYF.

The chain has TRBV29-1 and TRBJ2-3; D gene unclear. CDR3 length: 11 amino acids. CDR1 and CDR2 from the germline V gene are SQVTM and ANQGSEA. The V end was cut by 5 bases, the J end by 7 bases, with 10 bases between. CDR3 loop: CSVKIAHTQYF. The CDR3 DNA sequence: TGCAGCGTTAAAATAGCCCATACGCAGTATTTT.

J is TRBJ2-2 and V is TRBV9, with 8 bases aligning to TRBD1. The CDR3 runs 18 residues. V shed 0 bases and J 6 bases; nucleotides not matched to a gene: 13. CDR1 is SGDLS and CDR2 is YYNGEE in the germline V gene. CDR3 DNA: TGTGCCAGCAGCGTAGCCCCATTGGACAGGGCAATTCCCGGGGAGCTGTTTTTT. This encodes CASSVAPLDRAIPGELFF.

To note about this clone: At the DNA level, this CDR3 is encoded by other sequences in the same sample as well. V usage is TRBV5-1 and J usage is TRBJ2-1; 11 nucleotides agree with TRBD2. From germline, CDR1 is SGHRS and CDR2 YFSETQ. J lost 3 bases, V lost 3 bases, and 2 bases had no gene match. The CDR3 covers 15 residues. CDR3 DNA: TGCGCCAGCAGCTCCGGACTAGCGGGCTACAATGAGCAGTTCTTC. Its translation is CASSSGLAGYNEQFF. Full variable domain (outside the CDR3, taken from reference TRBV5-1 and TRBJ2-1): KAGVTQTPRYLIKTRGQQVTLSCSPISGHRSVSWYQQTPGQGLQFLFEYFSETQRNKGNFPGRFSGRQFSNSRSEMNVSTLELGDSALYLCASSSGLAGYNEQFFGPGTRLTVL.

The chain is built from TRBV19 and TRBJ1-5; no reliable D call. CDR3 length: 16 amino acids. V was shortened by 4 bases and J by 3 bases, with 16 bases between the two germline ends. CDR1 LNHDA and CDR2 SQIVND come from the germline V gene (reference sequence). The CDR3 DNA reads as TGTGCCAGTAGTACCCTGGAACAGTCCCTCAATCAGCCCCAGCATTTT. It yields the protein CASSTLEQSLNQPQHF. Full variable domain (remainder filled in from reference TRBV19 and TRBJ1-5): DGGITQSPKYLFRKEGQNVTLSCEQNLNHDAMYWYRQDPGQGLRLIYYSQIVNDFQKGDIAEGYSVSREKKESFPLTVTSAQKNPTAFYLCASSTLEQSLNQPQHFGDGTRLSIL.

V gene TRBV4-2 combines with J gene TRBJ2-2; D is unclear. Trimming took 4 bases from V and 3 from J, leaving 18 bases between them. CDR3 length equals 17 residues. The germline gives CDR1 LGHNA, CDR2 YNFKEQ. In nucleotides, the CDR3 is TGTGCCAGCAGCCCCATCGCGGCCCCGGTAGACACCGGGGAGCTGTTTTTT. It translates to CASSPIAAPVDTGELFF.

The chain carries TRBV30 and TRBJ2-2, with 13 bases fitting TRBD2. Looked up from germline, CDR1 is GTSNPN and CDR2 is SVGIG (reference sequence). The ends lost 2 bases at V and 8 bases at J; junction bases unmatched: 11. The CDR3 is made up of 17 amino acids. The chain's CDR3 is CAWSRGLGLAGEGELFF. CDR3 bases: TGTGCCTGGAGTCGGGGATTAGGACTAGCGGGAGAAGGGGAGCTGTTTTTT.

The V and J genes are TRBV11-2 and TRBJ1-5; D remains ambiguous. The V gene lost 8 bases and the J gene lost 3 bases, with 11 bases spanning the gap. CDR1 and CDR2 from the germline V gene are SGHAT and FQNNGV. This CDR3 region has 13 residues. CDR3 in DNA: TGTGCCAGCGGCGGGCAGGCCAATCAGCCCCAGCATTTT. It yields the protein CASGGQANQPQHF. Filled out from reference TRBV11-2 and TRBJ1-5, the complete variable domain reads EAGVAQSPRYKIIEKRQSVAFWCNPISGHATLYWYQQILGQGPKLLIQFQNNGVVDDSQLPKDRFSAERLKGVDSTLKIQPAKLEDSAVYLCASGGQANQPQHFGDGTRLSIL.